The 29 T cell receptor beta chains listed next were all sequenced from one sample in a study of T cells after yellow fever vaccination. TCRdb re-called the 5' RACE reads with MiXCR, one entry per CDR3 protein. The sample contains fewer than 500,000 distinct CDR3 sequences, roughly a sixth of which appear only once. The sample consisted of PBMCs, taken before the yellow fever booster vaccination. All receptors come from a man aged 18 to 35 who received the YFV17D yellow fever vaccine.

This clonotype was seen once. This chain connects TRBV12-3 or TRBV12-4 to TRBJ2-7; D is ambiguous. This CDR3 has 13 amino acids. The V end lost 6 bases, the J end lost 5 bases, and 14 bases lay between the germline ends. The DNA for the CDR3 is TGTGCCAGCAGCCCCGTGGCCGCCCACGAGCAGTACTTC. Residues: CASSPVAAHEQYF.

The V call is TRBV7-2, the J call TRBJ2-1; 8 bases fit TRBD2. Germline-derived CDR1 and CDR2 are SGHTA and FQGNSA. The CDR3 extends over 15 amino acids. J lost 2 bases, V lost 5 bases, and 5 bases had no gene match. The CDR3 is CASSGSGVAYNEQFF. CDR3 bases: TGTGCCAGCAGCGGTAGCGGGGTGGCCTACAATGAGCAGTTCTTC.

This chain joins TRBV20-1 and TRBJ2-6; no firm D call. This CDR3 comprises 14 residues. The germline V and J ends were trimmed by 4 bases and 0 bases, with 7 bases remaining between them. The germline gives CDR1 DFQATT, CDR2 SNEGSKA (reference sequence). CDR3 region: CSAIDNSGANVLTF. The CDR3 bases are TGCAGTGCTATCGACAACTCTGGGGCCAACGTCCTGACTTTC.

This chain joins TRBV12-3 or TRBV12-4 and TRBJ2-2, with D perhaps matching TRBD1 (5 bases). The CDR3 extends over 14 amino acids. Trimming left V 10 bases short and J 3 bases short, with 15 bases between. Here the CDR3 DNA reads TGTGCCACCCGCTGGGCAGGGTACACCGGGGAGCTGTTTTTT. Amino acid sequence: CATRWAGYTGELFF.

V is TRBV12-3 or TRBV12-4 and J is TRBJ2-5, with a weak D call TRBD2 (6 bases). The CDR3 consists of 13 residues. Trimming pared 7 bases from V and 5 bases from J, leaving 14 bases between. The CDR3: CASIVYGGETQYF. The CDR3 DNA reads TGTGCCAGCATCGTCTATGGAGGGGAGACCCAGTACTTC.

The chain carries TRBV20-1 and TRBJ2-3; D unclear. V dropped 8 bases and J dropped 8 bases, with 17 bases sitting between them. CDR1 and CDR2 from the germline V gene are DFQATT and SNEGSKA (reference sequence). The CDR3 covers 12 residues. The CDR3 spells CSTPDRTLTQYF. CDR3 sequence (DNA): TGCAGTACCCCCGATCGCACCCTTACGCAGTATTTT.

The chain combines TRBV6-5 with TRBJ1-1, with D tentatively TRBD1 (5 bases). V was shortened by 6 bases and J by 0 bases, with 11 bases between the two germline ends. The CDR3 has 14 residues. CDR1 and CDR2 from the germline V gene are MNHEY and SVGAGI. The CDR3 region is CASRRGPMNTEAFF. The CDR3, as DNA: TGTGCCAGCAGACGGGGACCGATGAACACTGAAGCTTTCTTT.

A few counts support this clonotype. The genes are TRBV6-1 and TRBJ1-1; D ambiguous. CDR1 is MNHNS and CDR2 is SASEGT in the germline V gene. This CDR3 comprises 15 residues. V dropped 1 base and J dropped 1 base, with 10 bases sitting between them. CDR3 nucleotides: TGTGCCAGCAGTGAAGGATACGCCGGGAACACTGAAGCTTTCTTT. Translation gives CASSEGYAGNTEAFF.

This clonotype was seen a few times. V usage is TRBV29-1 and J usage is TRBJ1-1, with 7 bases aligning to TRBD1. The CDR3 is 11 residues long. V lost 6 bases, J lost 6 bases, and 4 bases stayed unmatched. Germline CDR1 SQVTM, CDR2 ANQGSEA. The CDR3 spells CSVTTGAEAFF. In DNA, the CDR3 is TGCAGCGTGACTACAGGGGCTGAAGCTTTCTTT.

This clonotype showed up just a few times. This rearrangement joins TRBV20-1 to TRBJ2-3; 8 positions match TRBD2. The CDR3 spans 14 residues. Germline CDR1 reads DFQATT; CDR2 reads SNEGSKA (reference sequence). V trimming: 5 bases; J trimming: 5 bases; junction bases outside the gene matches: 9. CDR3 amino acids: CSAPPGLVIDTQYF. DNA for the CDR3: TGCAGTGCTCCGCCGGGACTAGTCATAGATACGCAGTATTTT.

This clonotype was seen more than once but under ten times. The gene calls are TRBV6-1 and TRBJ2-2; 8 bases are a match to TRBD1. Germline CDR1 is MNHNS and CDR2 is SASEGT. The CDR3 is 15 amino acids. After removal of 6 bases from V and 2 bases from J, the junction contained 5 bases not matched to a gene. CDR3 loop: CASSWDRINTGELFF. DNA for the CDR3: TGTGCCAGCAGCTGGGACAGGATCAACACCGGGGAGCTGTTTTTT.

This clonotype was recorded many times. J is TRBJ2-1 and V is TRBV5-1, with no clear D. Per the germline V gene, CDR1 is SGHRS and CDR2 is YFSETQ. The CDR3 consists of 14 residues. The V end was cut by 1 base, the J end by 6 bases, with 11 bases between. The CDR3 nucleotides are TGCGCCAGCAGCTTGTCGCTTTTGGTCAATGAGCAGTTCTTC. Translation: CASSLSLLVNEQFF.

This clonotype has just a few counts. The chain joins TRBV18 to TRBJ2-5; 7 positions agree with TRBD2. The V and J ends lost 1 base and 4 bases, in that order; junction bases with no gene match: 6. Per the germline V gene, CDR1 is KGHSH and CDR2 is LQKENI. This CDR3 spans 15 amino acids. The CDR3, as DNA: TGTGCCAGCTCACCACGCCGAGGGAGGGGAGAGACCCAGTACTTC. Residues: CASSPRRGRGETQYF.

This clonotype was detected a few times. The rearrangement uses TRBV12-3 or TRBV12-4 and TRBJ1-5, with D hard to call. The V and J ends lost 6 bases and 5 bases respectively, with 17 bases between them. The CDR3 contains 15 residues. CDR3 loop: CASSPRGSGDQPQHF. The CDR3 coding sequence is TGTGCCAGCAGCCCCCGAGGTTCCGGAGATCAGCCCCAGCATTTT.

CDR3 residues: CASSFRESYIQYF. As DNA, the CDR3 is TGTGCCAGCAGCTTTAGGGAGTCGTACATTCAGTACTTC. This sequence joins TRBV7-9 and TRBJ2-4, with D possibly matching TRBD2 (5 bases). The germline V gene encodes CDR1 SEHNR and CDR2 FQNEAQ (reference sequence). V lost 3 bases and J 8 bases, leaving 11 bases between the germline ends. The CDR3 consists of 13 residues.

This clonotype occurred a few times. V usage is TRBV7-3 and J usage is TRBJ2-5; D possibly corresponds to TRBD1 (6 bases). CDR3 length: 15 amino acids. V was shortened by 2 bases and J by 2 bases, with 12 bases between the two germline ends. Germline CDR1 is SGHTA and CDR2 is FQGTGA. CDR3 nucleotide sequence: TGTGCCAGCAGCTTAGACATAGGGGGACAAGAGACCCAGTACTTC. This translates into CASSLDIGGQETQYF.

This clonotype has more than one count but fewer than ten. The rearrangement joins TRBV29-1 to TRBJ2-6; 8 nucleotides line up with TRBD1. This CDR3 is built from 16 residues. The trim removed 7 bases at V and 0 bases at J, leaving 8 bases unmatched. CDR1 and CDR2 (germline): SQVTM, ANQGSEA. The CDR3 sequence is CSAGTGSSSGANVLTF. DNA of the CDR3: TGCAGCGCTGGGACAGGTTCAAGCTCTGGGGCCAACGTCCTGACTTTC.

The gene calls are TRBV19 and TRBJ2-5; TRBD2 aligns across 10 bases. V was clipped by 7 bases and J by 5 bases; unmatched bases: 10. Germline CDR1 and CDR2: LNHDA and SQIVND (reference sequence). The CDR3 contains 15 residues. The CDR3 DNA sequence: TGTGCCAGTAATCCCAGCGGGGGGGCGGAGGAGACCCAGTACTTC. It codes for CASNPSGGAEETQYF. Full variable domain (outside the CDR3, taken from reference TRBV19 and TRBJ2-5): DGGITQSPKYLFRKEGQNVTLSCEQNLNHDAMYWYRQDPGQGLRLIYYSQIVNDFQKGDIAEGYSVSREKKESFPLTVTSAQKNPTAFYLCASNPSGGAEETQYFGPGTRLLVL.

The V and J genes are TRBV4-1 and TRBJ2-1; TRBD2 matches 8 bases. The CDR3 has 18 residues. Germline trimming cut 1 base from V and 7 bases from J; bases unmatched to any gene: 15. Germline CDR1 reads MGHRA; CDR2 reads YSYEKL. The CDR3 loop is CASSQGMRSGGTGNEQFF. Here the CDR3 DNA reads TGCGCCAGCAGCCAAGGGATGCGGAGCGGGGGCACAGGTAATGAGCAGTTCTTC.

This clonotype occurred a few times. The genes are TRBV5-5 and TRBJ2-7, with 7 bases aligning to TRBD1. V shed 3 bases, J shed 1 base, and the junction held 4 bases outside the gene matches. From germline, CDR1 is SGHKS and CDR2 YYEKEE (reference sequence). This CDR3 is built from 14 residues. The CDR3 DNA follows: TGTGCCAGCAGCTGGTGGACAGGTTCCTACGAGCAGTACGTC. Protein: CASSWWTGSYEQYV.

This chain uses TRBV12-3 or TRBV12-4 with TRBJ2-2; 12 positions match TRBD1. This CDR3 is 16 amino acids long. V lost 6 bases, J lost 4 bases, and 6 bases stayed unmatched. The CDR3 protein is CASSPGTGGLTGELFF. As DNA, the CDR3 is TGTGCCAGCAGCCCCGGGACAGGGGGCCTCACCGGGGAGCTGTTTTTT.

This clonotype has ten or more counts. V gene TRBV7-3 combines with J gene TRBJ1-1; possibly TRBD1 for D (5 bases). The CDR3 extends over 14 amino acids. V was pared by 1 base and J by 2 bases, with 8 bases between. CDR1 SGHTA and CDR2 FQGTGA come from the germline V gene. The DNA for the CDR3 is TGTGCCAGCAGCTTAAACGGGGGAAACACTGAAGCTTTCTTT. Protein sequence: CASSLNGGNTEAFF.

This clonotype was seen more than once but under ten times. CDR3 sequence: CASSQELGTGIPFGANEKLFF. The CDR3 DNA reads as TGCGCCAGCAGCCAAGAGCTCGGGACAGGGATCCCCTTTGGAGCTAATGAAAAACTGTTTTTT. V usage is TRBV4-1 and J usage is TRBJ1-4, with TRBD1 matching 9 bases. Trimming at V came to 0 bases and at J to 3 bases, leaving 17 bases not matched to a gene. The CDR3 has 21 residues. Germline CDR1 and CDR2: MGHRA and YSYEKL.

The rearrangement joins TRBV15 to TRBJ1-1, with 8 bases lining up with TRBD1. The CDR3 is 15 residues long. Germline trimming cut 1 base from V and 1 base from J; bases unmatched to any gene: 2. Germline V gives CDR1 LNHNV, CDR2 YYDKDF (reference sequence). The CDR3 is CATSRVGQGNTEAFF. In DNA form, the CDR3 reads TGTGCCACCAGCAGAGTCGGACAGGGGAACACTGAAGCTTTCTTT.

The CDR3 region is CASSLDSQNTEAFF. The CDR3 region has the DNA TGTGCCAGCAGTTTGGACAGCCAGAACACTGAAGCTTTCTTT. This chain joins TRBV6-6 and TRBJ1-1, with TRBD1 as a possible D gene (6 bases). CDR1 MNHNY and CDR2 SVGAGI come from the germline V gene (reference sequence). V dropped 4 bases and J dropped 1 base, with 10 bases sitting between them. CDR3 length equals 14 residues.

This clonotype has only a few counts. The V call is TRBV5-4, the J call TRBJ2-3, with D possibly TRBD1 on 6 matching bases. CDR1 and CDR2 (germline): SGHNT, YYREEE (reference sequence). The length of the CDR3 is 15 residues. V shed 5 bases and J shed 3 bases, with 16 bases lying between them. CDR3 sequence reads: CASRYGTQATDTQYF. CDR3 nucleotides: TGTGCCAGCAGATACGGGACACAGGCGACAGATACGCAGTATTTT.

The chain uses TRBV7-3 and TRBJ2-3; unclear D gene. Germline V gene lookup returns CDR1 SGHTA and CDR2 FQGTGA. CDR3 length: 15 amino acids. V gave up 0 bases and J gave up 5 bases, with 12 bases separating them. The CDR3 DNA sequence: TGTGCCAGCAGCTTAACGGGCCTAGGTGGAGATACGCAGTATTTT. It is translated as CASSLTGLGGDTQYF. The entire variable domain, with the rest obtained from reference TRBV7-3 and TRBJ2-3, is as follows: GAGVSQTPSNKVTEKGKYVELRCDPISGHTALYWYRQSLGQGPEFLIYFQGTGAADDSGLPNDRFFAVRPEGSVSTLKIQRTERGDSAVYLCASSLTGLGGDTQYFGPGTRLTVL.

This clonotype has just a few counts. The J gene is TRBJ2-7, the V gene TRBV6-2 or TRBV6-3; possibly TRBD2 for D (5 bases). V was pared by 2 bases and J by 7 bases, with 15 bases between. Germline V gene data show CDR1 as MNHEY and CDR2 as SVGEGT. This CDR3 is 14 amino acids long. The CDR3 sequence: CASSYGQVPGEQYV. In nucleotides, the CDR3 is TGTGCCAGCAGTTACGGGCAGGTCCCGGGGGAGCAGTACGTC.

This clonotype showed up just a few times. The rearrangement uses TRBV5-6 and TRBJ2-5; TRBD1 aligns across 8 bases. CDR1 SGHDT and CDR2 YYEEEE come from the germline V gene. This CDR3 region has 13 residues. The trim removed 4 bases at V and 5 bases at J, leaving 4 bases unmatched. CDR3 in DNA: TGTGCCAGCAGCGTGACAGGGGACGAGACCCAGTACTTC. It translates to CASSVTGDETQYF.